This paragraph reports one T cell receptor (beta chain). Its antigen is not known. Sequencing used immunoSEQ v3.0 at survey level. Sequencing aimed to cover roughly 40,000-50,000 T-cell genomes per sample. The data were produced by immunoSEQ multiplex PCR, yet TCRdb's version contains in-frame clones alone and is incomplete. This table has just over 20,000 clones, roughly 79% appearing once. The V gene's germline CDR1 is KGHSH and CDR2 LQKENI. The V and J ends lost 1 base and 1 base respectively, with 12 bases between them. The CDR3 consists of 16 residues. The source of the sample is a study of long-term antiretroviral therapy in people with HIV. Turning to the study itself: It was about a decade after the earliest samples that the 2015 immediate-ART recommendation appeared.

General study results and limits: Nothing was known about ART adherence, viral resistance or changes in therapy. Clones with expansion before ART led the repertoire at all time points.

The J gene is TRBJ2-3, the V gene TRBV18, with D possibly matching TRBD1 (6 bases). The specimen was unsorted PBMCs, collected 0.5 years after starting antiretroviral therapy. This clonotype was obtained from a man aged 18 to 29 with HIV. The CDR3 bases are TGTGCCAGCTCACCACTGTCGACAGGCCGCACAGATACGCAGTATTTT. Translation: CASSPLSTGRTDTQYF.